This T cell receptor (beta chain) appears in the sequencing data of a study of synovial regulatory T cells in juvenile arthritis. Study details: Five or six patients were on methotrexate and a few were untreated. Study-level results: TCR diversity was lower in inflammation-associated blood Treg cells than in other blood Treg cells. Synovial Teff and blood CPL repertoires partially overlapped with iaTreg TCR repertoires, which were largely patient-private.

Sequencing used immunoSEQ multiplex PCR; TCRdb keeps in-frame clones, though not all of them. The table lists approximately 10,000 clones. This CDR3 region has 15 residues. Only the protein is on record. Per the germline V gene, CDR1 is MNHNS and CDR2 is SASEGT. These iaTreg cells were HLA-DR+ Tregs. Donors were some 11 juvenile idiopathic arthritis patients with active disease, 3 polyarticular and 8 oligoarticular. Worth noting for this clone: The antigen is undetermined.

This chain links TRBV6-1 with TRBJ1-1. Sequenced input: Treg cells from blood. The sample's subset: HLA-DR+ inflammation-associated blood Treg cells. This TCR was sampled from a donor younger than 30 with juvenile idiopathic arthritis. CDR3 protein: CASSEDRTTRIEAFF.